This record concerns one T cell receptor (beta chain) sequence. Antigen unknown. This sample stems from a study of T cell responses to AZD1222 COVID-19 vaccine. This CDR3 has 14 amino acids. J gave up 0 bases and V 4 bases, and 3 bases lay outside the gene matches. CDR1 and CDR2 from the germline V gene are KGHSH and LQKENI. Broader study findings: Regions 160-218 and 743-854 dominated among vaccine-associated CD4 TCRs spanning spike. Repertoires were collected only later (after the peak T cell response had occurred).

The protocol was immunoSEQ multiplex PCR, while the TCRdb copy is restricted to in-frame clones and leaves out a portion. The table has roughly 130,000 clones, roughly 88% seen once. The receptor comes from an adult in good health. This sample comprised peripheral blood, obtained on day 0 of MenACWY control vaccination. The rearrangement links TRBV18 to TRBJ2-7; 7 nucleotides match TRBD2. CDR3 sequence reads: CASSLLADSYEQYF. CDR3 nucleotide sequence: TGTGCCAGCTCACTCCTAGCGGACTCCTACGAGCAGTACTTC.